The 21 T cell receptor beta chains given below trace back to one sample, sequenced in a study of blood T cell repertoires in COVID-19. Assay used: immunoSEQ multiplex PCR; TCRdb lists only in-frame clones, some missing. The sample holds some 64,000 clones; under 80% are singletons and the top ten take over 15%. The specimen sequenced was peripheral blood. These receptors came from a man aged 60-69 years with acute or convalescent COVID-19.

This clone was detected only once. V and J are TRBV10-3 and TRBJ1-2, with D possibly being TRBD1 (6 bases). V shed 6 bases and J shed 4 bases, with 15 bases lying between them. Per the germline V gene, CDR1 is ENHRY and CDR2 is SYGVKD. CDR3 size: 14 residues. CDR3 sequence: CAISRQEEGYGYTF. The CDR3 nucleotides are TGTGCCATCAGCCGACAGGAGGAAGGCTATGGCTACACCTTC.

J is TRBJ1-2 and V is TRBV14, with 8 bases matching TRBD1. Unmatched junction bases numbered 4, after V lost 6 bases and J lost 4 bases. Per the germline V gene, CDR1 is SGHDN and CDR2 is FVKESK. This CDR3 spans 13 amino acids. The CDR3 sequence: CASSQGAIYGYTF. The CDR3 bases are TGTGCCAGCAGTCAGGGGGCGATCTATGGCTACACCTTC. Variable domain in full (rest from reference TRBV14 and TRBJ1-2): EAGVTQFPSHSVIEKGQTVTLRCDPISGHDNLYWYRRVMGKEIKFLLHFVKESKQDESGMPNNRFLAERTGGTYSTLKVQPAELEDSGVYFCASSQGAIYGYTFGSGTRLTVV.

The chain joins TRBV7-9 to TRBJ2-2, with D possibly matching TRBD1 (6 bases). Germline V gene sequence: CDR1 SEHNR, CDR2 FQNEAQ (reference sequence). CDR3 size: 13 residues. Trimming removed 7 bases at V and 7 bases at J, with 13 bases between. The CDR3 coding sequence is TGTGCCAGCACCGCCTTAGGGGGCGGGGAGCTGTTTTTT. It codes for CASTALGGGELFF.

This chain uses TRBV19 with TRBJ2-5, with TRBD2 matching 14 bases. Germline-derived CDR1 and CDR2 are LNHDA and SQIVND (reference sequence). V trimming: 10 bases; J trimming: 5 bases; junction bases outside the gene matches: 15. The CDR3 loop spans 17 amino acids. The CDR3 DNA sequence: TGTGCCACCCAAGGGACTAGCGGGAGCAGGTTTAAGGAGACCCAGTACTTC. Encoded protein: CATQGTSGSRFKETQYF. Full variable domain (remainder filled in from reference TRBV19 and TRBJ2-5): DGGITQSPKYLFRKEGQNVTLSCEQNLNHDAMYWYRQDPGQGLRLIYYSQIVNDFQKGDIAEGYSVSREKKESFPLTVTSAQKNPTAFYLCATQGTSGSRFKETQYFGPGTRLLVL.

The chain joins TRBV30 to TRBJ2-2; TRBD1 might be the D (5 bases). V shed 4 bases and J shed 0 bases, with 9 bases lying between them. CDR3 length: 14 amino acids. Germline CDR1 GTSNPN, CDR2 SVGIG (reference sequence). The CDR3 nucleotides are TGTGCCTGGATCTCAGGGACGAACACCGGGGAGCTGTTTTTT. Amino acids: CAWISGTNTGELFF.

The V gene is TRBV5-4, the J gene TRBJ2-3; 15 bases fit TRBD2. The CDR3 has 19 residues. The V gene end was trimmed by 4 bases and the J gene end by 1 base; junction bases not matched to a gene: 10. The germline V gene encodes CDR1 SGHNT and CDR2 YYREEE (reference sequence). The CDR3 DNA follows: TGTGCCAGCAGCACGGGACTAGCGGGAGGCGGGATAGGCACAGATACGCAGTATTTT. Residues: CASSTGLAGGGIGTDTQYF.

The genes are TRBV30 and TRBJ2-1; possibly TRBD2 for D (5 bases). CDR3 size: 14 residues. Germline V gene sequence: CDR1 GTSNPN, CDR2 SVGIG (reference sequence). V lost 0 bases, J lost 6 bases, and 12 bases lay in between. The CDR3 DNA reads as TGTGCCTGGAGTGTTTGGACTGGAGCCAATGAGCAGTTCTTC. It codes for CAWSVWTGANEQFF. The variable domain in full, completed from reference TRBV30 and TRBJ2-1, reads SQTIHQWPATLVQPVGSPLSLECTVEGTSNPNLYWYRQAAGRGLQLLFYSVGIGQISSEVPQNLSASRPQDRQFILSSKKLLLSDSGFYLCAWSVWTGANEQFFGPGTRLTVL.

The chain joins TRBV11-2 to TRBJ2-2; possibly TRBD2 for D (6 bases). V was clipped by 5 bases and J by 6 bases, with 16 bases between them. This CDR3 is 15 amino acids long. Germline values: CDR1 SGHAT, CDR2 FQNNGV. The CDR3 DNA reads TGTGCCAGCAGCGCGCGCATACTAGCATCCGGGGAGCTGTTTTTT. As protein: CASSARILASGELFF.

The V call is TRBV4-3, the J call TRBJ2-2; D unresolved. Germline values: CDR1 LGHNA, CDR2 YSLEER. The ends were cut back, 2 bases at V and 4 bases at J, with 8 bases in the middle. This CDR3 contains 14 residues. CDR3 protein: CASSQKVATGELFF. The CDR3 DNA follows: TGCGCCAGCAGCCAAAAAGTAGCCACCGGGGAGCTGTTTTTT.

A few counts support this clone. CDR3 DNA: TGTGCCAGTAGTATTTTCGCGGGAGGGAGAAATGAGCAGTTCTTC. Translation gives CASSIFAGGRNEQFF. This rearrangement joins TRBV19 to TRBJ2-1, with 9 bases that match TRBD2. The germline CDR1 and CDR2 sequences are LNHDA and SQIVND (reference sequence). The CDR3 is 15 residues long. V trimming: 3 bases; J trimming: 7 bases; junction bases outside the gene matches: 7.

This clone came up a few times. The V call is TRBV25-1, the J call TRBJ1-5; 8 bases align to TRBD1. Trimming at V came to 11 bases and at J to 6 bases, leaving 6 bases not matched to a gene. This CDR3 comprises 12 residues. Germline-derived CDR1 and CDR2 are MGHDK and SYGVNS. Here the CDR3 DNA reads TGTGCCGAGCAGGGGGCCTCTCAGCCCCAGCATTTT. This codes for CAEQGASQPQHF.

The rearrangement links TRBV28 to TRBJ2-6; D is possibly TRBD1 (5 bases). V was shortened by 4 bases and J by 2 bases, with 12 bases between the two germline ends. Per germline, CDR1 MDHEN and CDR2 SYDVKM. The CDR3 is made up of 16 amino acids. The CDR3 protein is CASSSILRAGANVLTF. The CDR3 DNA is TGTGCCAGCAGTTCAATCCTCAGGGCTGGGGCCAACGTCCTGACTTTC.

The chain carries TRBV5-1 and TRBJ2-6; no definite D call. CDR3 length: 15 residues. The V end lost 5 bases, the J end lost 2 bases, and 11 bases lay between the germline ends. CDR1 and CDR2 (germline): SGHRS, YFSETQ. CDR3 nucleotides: TGCGCCAGCAGTAAAGGAGAGGCTGGGGCCAACGTCCTGACTTTC. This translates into CASSKGEAGANVLTF.

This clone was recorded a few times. The CDR3 loop reads CASSQEGGRTNEKLFF. For the CDR3, the DNA is TGTGCCAGCAGCCAAGAAGGGGGCCGAACTAATGAAAAACTGTTTTTT. The chain links TRBV4-2 to TRBJ1-4; 7 bases align to TRBD1. Unmatched junction bases numbered 2, after V lost 0 bases and J lost 1 base. The CDR3 totals 16 residues. Germline CDR1 is LGHNA and CDR2 is YNFKEQ.

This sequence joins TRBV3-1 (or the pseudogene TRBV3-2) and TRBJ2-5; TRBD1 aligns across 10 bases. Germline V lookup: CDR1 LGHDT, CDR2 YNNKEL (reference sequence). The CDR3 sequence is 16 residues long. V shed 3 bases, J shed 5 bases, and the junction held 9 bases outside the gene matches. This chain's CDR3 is CASSHPGTGARETQYF. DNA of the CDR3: TGTGCCAGCAGCCATCCCGGGACAGGGGCAAGGGAGACCCAGTACTTC.

CDR3 amino acids: CASSIEPAGLNEQFF. DNA of the CDR3: TGTGCCAGTAGTATTGAACCAGCGGGATTAAATGAGCAGTTCTTC. The chain joins TRBV19 to TRBJ2-1, with 7 bases fitting TRBD2. The germline gives CDR1 LNHDA, CDR2 SQIVND (reference sequence). Trimming removed 3 bases from V and 7 bases from J; junction bases left unmatched: 9. The CDR3 is 15 residues long.

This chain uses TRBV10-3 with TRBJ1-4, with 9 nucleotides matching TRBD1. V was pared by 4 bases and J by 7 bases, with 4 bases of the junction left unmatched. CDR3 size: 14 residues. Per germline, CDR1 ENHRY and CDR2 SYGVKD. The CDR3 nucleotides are TGTGCCATCAGTGGGGACAGGGCCCCTGAAAAACTGTTTTTT. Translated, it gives CAISGDRAPEKLFF.

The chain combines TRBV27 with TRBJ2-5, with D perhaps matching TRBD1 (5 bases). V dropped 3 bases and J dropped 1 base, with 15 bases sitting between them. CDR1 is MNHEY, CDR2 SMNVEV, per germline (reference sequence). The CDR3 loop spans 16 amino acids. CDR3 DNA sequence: TGTGCCAGCAGTTTGGACATCTTACGATCCCAAGAGACCCAGTACTTC. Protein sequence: CASSLDILRSQETQYF.

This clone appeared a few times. The CDR3 region is CASSAGTRMGEQYF. CDR3 nucleotides: TGTGCCAGCTCAGCCGGGACACGGATGGGCGAGCAGTACTTC. The chain joins TRBV18 to TRBJ2-7; possible D gene TRBD1, 6 bases. The CDR3 extends over 14 amino acids. The V and J ends lost 5 bases and 6 bases respectively, with 17 bases between them. The V gene's germline CDR1 is KGHSH and CDR2 LQKENI.

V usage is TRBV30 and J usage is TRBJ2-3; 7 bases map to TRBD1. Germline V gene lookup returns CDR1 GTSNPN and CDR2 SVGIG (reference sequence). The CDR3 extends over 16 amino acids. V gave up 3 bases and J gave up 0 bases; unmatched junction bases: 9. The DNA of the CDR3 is TGTGCCTGGAGCCCGACAGGGATTGGGAGCACAGATACGCAGTATTTT. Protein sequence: CAWSPTGIGSTDTQYF.

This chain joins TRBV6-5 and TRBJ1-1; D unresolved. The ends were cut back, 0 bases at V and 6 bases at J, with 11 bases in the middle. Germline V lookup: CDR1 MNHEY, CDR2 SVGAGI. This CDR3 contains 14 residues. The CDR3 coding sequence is TGTGCCAGCAGTTACTCAACCGGGTCCCCTGAAGCTTTCTTT. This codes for CASSYSTGSPEAFF.